This T cell receptor beta chain was profiled in a study of circulating CD8 cells and anti-PD-1 response in melanoma. Study in general: Nivolumab was given intravenously at 3 mg/kg every 2 weeks. Six of 13 patients had prior targeted therapy or immunotherapy; seven did not.

The CDR3 has 17 amino acids. The V and J ends lost 7 bases and 11 bases, in that order; junction bases with no gene match: 19. Germline values: CDR1 SGHAT, CDR2 FQNNGV. TCR libraries were prepared from about 16 ng of total RNA with the QIAseq Immune Repertoire TCR panel. TCRdb fed the reads into MiXCR, producing one record per CDR3 protein. The data hold some 960 distinct CDR3 sequences, with less than 8% observed a single time. Whole-study results and caveats: Peptide assays on expanded sorted subsets replaced tumor-based reactivity testing.

Notes on this clonotype: No antigen is known for it.

Four subsets defined by PD-1 and/or TIGIT were sorted from live CD3+CD8+TCRalphabeta+ cells. The source material was CD8+ T cells from PBMCs, sampled at baseline or after one month of anti-PD-1 therapy (not recorded which). The chain couples TRBV11-2 to TRBJ2-2; 10 positions agree with TRBD2. This receptor was obtained from a human donor with melanoma. Here the CDR3 DNA reads TGTGCCAGCACCAACCCGGCTAGCGGGGGCCCTCCGCGAGAGCTGTTTTTT. Translating it yields CASTNPASGGPPRELFF.